This record looks at one TCR beta chain sequence and its context. The data stem from a study of blood T cell repertoires in COVID-19. Study-wide background: Researchers got acute and convalescent COVID-19 samples from the United States, Italy and Spain.

The repertoire was sequenced with immunoSEQ multiplex PCR; TCRdb's copy has only in-frame clones and lacks some. The profile shows a few hundred thousand clones, 80% to 90% of them singletons. The germline V gene has CDR1 SQVTM and CDR2 ANQGSEA. V was clipped by 5 bases and J by 5 bases; unmatched bases: 12. The CDR3 has 15 amino acids. The study assigned cohorts using participant-reported clinical history. The chain links TRBV29-1 to TRBJ2-1, with TRBD1 identical over 7 bases. The specimen was PBMCs or T cells enriched from blood (not recorded which). The receptor was derived from a woman between 35 and 50 years old with acute COVID-19. The CDR3 bases are TGCAGCGTTCCTAGTGAGAGGGGGCGGAACAATGAGCAGTTCTTC. Its protein is CSVPSERGRNNEQFF.